A selection of T cell receptor beta chains follows, all from one sample in a study of response to subunit inactivated influenza vaccine. In TCRdb, the RT-PCR reads were re-called with MiXCR into one record per CDR3 protein. The repertoire holds 500,000 to 550,000 distinct CDR3 sequences, with roughly 7.9% as singletons. The material was PBMCs from blood, obtained about 24 months after vaccination. These receptors originate from a man between 50 and 70 years old who received an inactivated influenza vaccine. CDR3s include the opening cysteine and the closing phenylalanine or tryptophan. A D gene is named only where the DNA matches it firmly. Some rows have no size entry. The others give once, few or many, or a class for an expanded clone.

v_call: TRBV7-2
d_call: .
clone_size: few
j_call: TRBJ2-7
cdr3_nt: TGTGCCAGCAGCGGGGGCCCGCGCTACGAGCAGTACTTC
cdr3_aa: CASSGGPRYEQYF

v_call: TRBV29-1
d_call: TRBD1
clone_size: many
j_call: TRBJ2-7
cdr3_nt: TGCAGCGTTAAACCGGGGACAGGGACCTACGAGCAGTACTTC
cdr3_aa: CSVKPGTGTYEQYF

v_call: TRBV19
d_call: .
clone_size: .
j_call: TRBJ2-6
cdr3_nt: TGTGCCAGTAGTATATACAGGGACCCTGGGGCCAACGTCCTGACTTTC
cdr3_aa: CASSIYRDPGANVLTF

v_call: TRBV4-3
d_call: .
clone_size: .
j_call: TRBJ1-1
cdr3_nt: TGCGCCAGCAGCCAAGGACAGCTTGACACTGAAGCTTTCTTT
cdr3_aa: CASSQGQLDTEAFF

v_call: TRBV4-1
d_call: TRBD2
clone_size: .
j_call: TRBJ2-7
cdr3_nt: TGCGCCAGCAGTGAGAGGTCTAGCGGGAGCTACGAGCAGTACTTC
cdr3_aa: CASSERSSGSYEQYF

v_call: TRBV5-1
d_call: .
clone_size: .
j_call: TRBJ1-4
cdr3_nt: TGCGCCAGCAGCTTGGGAGGTACACGTGAAAAACTGTTTTTT
cdr3_aa: CASSLGGTREKLFF

v_call: TRBV7-2
d_call: .
clone_size: .
j_call: TRBJ2-2
cdr3_nt: TGTGCCAGCAGCTACTCGTTCGGGGAGCTGTTTTTT
cdr3_aa: CASSYSFGELFF

v_call: TRBV4-1
d_call: .
clone_size: many
j_call: TRBJ2-2
cdr3_nt: TGCGCCAGCAGTCGAGAGCGAGGGGACACCGGGGAGCTGTTTTTT
cdr3_aa: CASSRERGDTGELFF

v_call: TRBV19
d_call: .
clone_size: .
j_call: TRBJ2-3
cdr3_nt: TGTGCCAGTAGTGCCCTCTTTACAGATACGCAGTATTTT
cdr3_aa: CASSALFTDTQYF

v_call: TRBV6-1
d_call: .
clone_size: .
j_call: TRBJ2-7
cdr3_nt: TGTGCCAGCAGCAAAGGACTCAAGGGCGAGCAGTACTTC
cdr3_aa: CASSKGLKGEQYF

v_call: TRBV5-1
d_call: .
clone_size: many
j_call: TRBJ2-7
cdr3_nt: TGCGCCAGCAGCTCCCACTACGAGCAGTACTTC
cdr3_aa: CASSSHYEQYF

v_call: TRBV12-3/TRBV12-4
d_call: .
clone_size: many
j_call: TRBJ2-4
cdr3_nt: TGTGCCAGCAGTGGACAGACCCTAGCCAAAAACATTCAGTACTTC
cdr3_aa: CASSGQTLAKNIQYF

v_call: TRBV4-3
d_call: TRBD2
clone_size: few
j_call: TRBJ2-7
cdr3_nt: TGCGCCAGCAGCCACCGGACTAGCGACTCCTACGAGCAGTACTTC
cdr3_aa: CASSHRTSDSYEQYF

v_call: TRBV4-3
d_call: TRBD2
clone_size: many
j_call: TRBJ2-7
cdr3_nt: TGCGCCAGCAGCCAAGCACGGACTAGGGGTGTCGGAGAGCAGTACTTC
cdr3_aa: CASSQARTRGVGEQYF

v_call: TRBV15
d_call: TRBD2
clone_size: many
j_call: TRBJ2-3
cdr3_nt: TGTGCCACCAGCAGTACCCCGGGACTAGCGAGCACAGATACGCAGTATTTT
cdr3_aa: CATSSTPGLASTDTQYF

v_call: TRBV11-2
d_call: .
clone_size: .
j_call: TRBJ2-7
cdr3_nt: TGTGCCAGCAGCCACCAGTCCCTGGGATACGAGCAGTACTTC
cdr3_aa: CASSHQSLGYEQYF

v_call: TRBV20-1
d_call: TRBD2
clone_size: .
j_call: TRBJ2-7
cdr3_nt: TGCAGTGCTAGTGGCGCTAGCGGGAGTCCGCCTCCCTTC
cdr3_aa: CSASGASGSPPPF

v_call: TRBV4-1
d_call: TRBD1
clone_size: .
j_call: TRBJ2-1
cdr3_nt: TGCGCCAGCAGCCAAGAGGACAGGGGGCCAAATGAGCAGTTCTTC
cdr3_aa: CASSQEDRGPNEQFF